This T cell receptor (beta chain) comes out of a study of shared clonotypes between healthy human individuals. For the study at large: Researchers drew samples from two women and a few men aged 18 to 49. Regarding the study as a whole: Naive CD4 clonotype sharing across a few donors was roughly 5%.

Genomic DNA belonging to each subset was distributed in equal measure over several immunoSEQ plates. Using immunoSEQ multiplex PCR, the repertoire was profiled, and TCRdb retains in-frame clones only, with some absent. This table has roughly 2 million clones, 95% appearing once. In the case of this clone: Its matching antigen is unknown.

This CDR3 comprises 13 residues. V was pared by 7 bases and J by 4 bases, with 10 bases between. Germline V lookup: CDR1 MRHNA, CDR2 SNTAGT. This TCR was recovered from a young man in good health. The rearrangement joins TRBV6-4 to TRBJ2-2; no reliable D call. Sequences were obtained from naive CD4+ T cells sorted from blood. As to subset: CD45RA+ positively selected. The CDR3 nucleotides read TGTGCCAGCAAAGAACCTGGCACCGGGGAGCTGTTTTTT. Amino acids: CASKEPGTGELFF.